This entry lists 25 T cell receptor beta chains sequenced from one sample in a study of T cell changes during pregnancy in multiple sclerosis. Measured with immunoSEQ multiplex PCR; TCRdb has only the in-frame clones, and not every one. The sample shows 50,000 to 70,000 clones, roughly 89% of them seen only once. The sequences come from peripheral blood, collected in the second trimester of pregnancy. The receptors originated from a female donor with multiple sclerosis, enrolled in a pregnancy study.

V and J are TRBV12-5 and TRBJ2-2, with D possibly TRBD1 on 5 matching bases. V shed 6 bases and J shed 2 bases, with 13 bases lying between them. The CDR3 runs 15 residues. From germline, CDR1 is LGHNT and CDR2 FRNRAP. As DNA, the CDR3 is TGTGCTAGTGGCCCAGGGAATATCAACACCGGGGAGCTGTTTTTT. Protein: CASGPGNINTGELFF.

This clone is a singleton in its sample. The J gene is TRBJ2-1, the V gene TRBV19; 8 bases fit TRBD1. Germline V gene data show CDR1 as LNHDA and CDR2 as SQIVND (reference sequence). This CDR3 is 16 amino acids long. V gave up 3 bases and J gave up 4 bases; unmatched junction bases: 8. The DNA of the CDR3 is TGTGCCAGTAGTATTTACAGGGGGATTGGTTACAATGAGCAGTTCTTC. This translates into CASSIYRGIGYNEQFF.

This clone was counted only a few times. V usage is TRBV19 and J usage is TRBJ2-1, with 10 positions matching TRBD2. Trimming cost V 3 bases and J 3 bases; bases outside gene matches: 2. CDR1 and CDR2 from the germline V gene are LNHDA and SQIVND (reference sequence). CDR3 length: 15 residues. As DNA, the CDR3 is TGTGCCAGTAGTATCGGACTAGCGGTCTACAATGAGCAGTTCTTC. Translating it yields CASSIGLAVYNEQFF.

This clone was observed once. V usage is TRBV5-4 and J usage is TRBJ2-1, with 8 nucleotides matching TRBD2. The CDR3 spans 15 residues. Losses at the gene ends were 1 base for V and 0 bases for J; bases not matched to a gene: 0. CDR1 SGHNT and CDR2 YYREEE come from the germline V gene (reference sequence). The chain's CDR3 is CASSLTSGSYNEQFF. The DNA of the CDR3 is TGTGCCAGCAGCTTGACTAGCGGCTCCTACAATGAGCAGTTCTTC.

The chain recombines TRBV18 with TRBJ2-6; TRBD1 might be the D (6 bases). CDR1 is KGHSH and CDR2 is LQKENI in the germline V gene. This CDR3 region has 16 residues. Trimming took off 5 bases at V and 5 bases at J, with 16 bases between the two ends. This chain's CDR3 is CASSIDRRQRANVLTF. The CDR3 DNA follows: TGTGCCAGCTCAATCGACAGGCGACAAAGGGCCAACGTCCTGACTTTC.

The chain links TRBV19 to TRBJ1-2; 9 bases are a match to TRBD1. Germline V gene data show CDR1 as LNHDA and CDR2 as SQIVND (reference sequence). This CDR3 spans 17 amino acids. J was trimmed by 4 bases and V by 2 bases; bases with no gene match: 11. CDR3 sequence (DNA): TGTGCCAGTAGTATATCGGGACAGGGAGGTTACGGCTATGGCTACACCTTC. It specifies CASSISGQGGYGYGYTF. Full variable domain (missing parts from reference TRBV19 and TRBJ1-2): DGGITQSPKYLFRKEGQNVTLSCEQNLNHDAMYWYRQDPGQGLRLIYYSQIVNDFQKGDIAEGYSVSREKKESFPLTVTSAQKNPTAFYLCASSISGQGGYGYGYTFGSGTRLTVV.

The chain combines TRBV5-1 with TRBJ2-1; D is perhaps TRBD1 (5 bases). The CDR3 is 16 residues long. Looked up from germline, CDR1 is SGHRS and CDR2 is YFSETQ. Trimming removed 0 bases at V and 0 bases at J, with 10 bases between. The CDR3, as DNA: TGCGCCAGCAGCTTGGGTAGGGGCAACTCCTACAATGAGCAGTTCTTC. This sequence encodes CASSLGRGNSYNEQFF.

The chain employs TRBV7-3 and TRBJ2-3; a possible D gene is TRBD1 (5 bases). Germline V lookup: CDR1 SGHTA, CDR2 FQGTGA. This CDR3 contains 15 residues. Trimming took off 0 bases at V and 0 bases at J, with 7 bases between the two ends. Here the CDR3 reads CASSLTGASTDTQYF. As DNA, the CDR3 is TGTGCCAGCAGCTTAACTGGGGCAAGCACAGATACGCAGTATTTT. The variable domain in full, completed from reference TRBV7-3 and TRBJ2-3, reads GAGVSQTPSNKVTEKGKYVELRCDPISGHTALYWYRQSLGQGPEFLIYFQGTGAADDSGLPNDRFFAVRPEGSVSTLKIQRTERGDSAVYLCASSLTGASTDTQYFGPGTRLTVL.

This rearrangement joins TRBV19 to TRBJ1-5, with a possible D match to TRBD1 (5 bases). V gave up 5 bases and J gave up 9 bases, with 11 bases separating them. Germline CDR1 and CDR2: LNHDA and SQIVND (reference sequence). CDR3 size: 12 residues. CDR3 DNA sequence: TGTGCCAGTAGTTCTTTAGACAGGCCCCAGCATTTT. This sequence encodes CASSSLDRPQHF. Supplemented by reference TRBV19 and TRBJ1-5, the full variable domain reads DGGITQSPKYLFRKEGQNVTLSCEQNLNHDAMYWYRQDPGQGLRLIYYSQIVNDFQKGDIAEGYSVSREKKESFPLTVTSAQKNPTAFYLCASSSLDRPQHFGDGTRLSIL.

V usage is TRBV5-4 and J usage is TRBJ2-1, with 13 nucleotides matching TRBD2. Germline values: CDR1 SGHNT, CDR2 YYREEE (reference sequence). J gave up 0 bases and V 2 bases, and 11 bases lay outside the gene matches. The CDR3 is 20 residues long. The CDR3 DNA follows: TGTGCCAGCAGCTTATTTGGCTGGACTAGCGGGAGATCCTCCTACAATGAGCAGTTCTTC. This codes for CASSLFGWTSGRSSYNEQFF. The complete variable domain, with remaining parts taken from reference TRBV5-4 and TRBJ2-1, reads ETGVTQSPTHLIKTRGQQVTLRCSSQSGHNTVSWYQQALGQGPQFIFQYYREEENGRGNFPPRFSGLQFPNYSSELNVNALELDDSALYLCASSLFGWTSGRSSYNEQFFGPGTRLTVL.

The gene calls are TRBV7-2 and TRBJ2-6, with 12 bases aligning to TRBD1. The CDR3 consists of 17 residues. The J segment lost 3 bases and the V segment lost 10 bases, leaving 10 bases of the junction unmatched. Germline CDR1 SGHTA, CDR2 FQGNSA. Here the CDR3 DNA reads TGTGCCACTACCGGGACAGGGGGCGCGATTGGGGCCAACGTCCTGACTTTC. Amino acids: CATTGTGGAIGANVLTF.

This chain connects TRBV10-3 to TRBJ2-5, with 7 nucleotides matching TRBD2. The length of the CDR3 is 16 residues. Trimming at V came to 6 bases and at J to 2 bases, leaving 12 bases not matched to a gene. The germline V gene encodes CDR1 ENHRY and CDR2 SYGVKD. The CDR3 here is CAISNPSGAGQETQYF. The CDR3 region has the DNA TGTGCCATCAGCAATCCGTCTGGAGCGGGACAAGAGACCCAGTACTTC.

The J gene is TRBJ1-5, the V gene TRBV27; no firm D call. The CDR3 runs 15 residues. V lost 7 bases, J lost 0 bases, and 13 bases lay in between. CDR1 is MNHEY, CDR2 SMNVEV, per germline (reference sequence). CDR3 in amino acids: CASKRGLHSNQPQHF. The CDR3 bases are TGTGCCAGCAAACGGGGATTGCATAGCAATCAGCCCCAGCATTTT.

V usage is TRBV10-3 and J usage is TRBJ1-1, with 11 positions matching TRBD1. There are 16 residues in the CDR3. The V segment lost 6 bases and the J segment 4 bases; nucleotides outside the gene matches: 10. The germline CDR1 and CDR2 sequences are ENHRY and SYGVKD. The CDR3 DNA reads as TGTGCCATCAGCAACTCCGGGACAGGGGGTGGCACTGAAGCTTTCTTT. Translating gives CAISNSGTGGGTEAFF.

This chain connects TRBV5-1 to TRBJ1-2; 8 nucleotides agree with TRBD1. Germline V gene lookup returns CDR1 SGHRS and CDR2 YFSETQ. With V trimmed by 1 base and J by 4 bases, 12 bases remained unmatched. The CDR3 runs 17 residues. The DNA of the CDR3 is TGCGCCAGCAGCTTGCGGGACAGGTGGGTCAAAGGCTATGGCTACACCTTC. Its translation is CASSLRDRWVKGYGYTF.

This chain connects TRBV19 to TRBJ1-1; D remains unclear. The CDR3 contains 16 residues. The germline gives CDR1 LNHDA, CDR2 SQIVND (reference sequence). The V end lost 6 bases, the J end lost 1 base, and 18 bases lay between the germline ends. The CDR3 DNA reads as TGTGCCAGTAGCCTTGCTGGTTTGCGGAAGAACACTGAAGCTTTCTTT. Its translation: CASSLAGLRKNTEAFF.

The chain has TRBV9 and TRBJ2-1; TRBD2 matches at 8 bases. With 0 bases clipped from V and 10 bases from J, the junction kept 9 bases outside the gene matches. In germline, CDR1 is SGDLS, CDR2 YYNGEE. The CDR3 loop spans 15 amino acids. The CDR3 is CASSVGSGGRAEQFF. DNA of the CDR3: TGTGCCAGCAGCGTAGGGTCGGGAGGGCGGGCGGAGCAGTTCTTC.

The CDR3 reads CASSYPGQGQHEQFF. The DNA of the CDR3 is TGTGCCAGCAGTTACCCGGGACAGGGTCAACATGAGCAGTTCTTC. The chain couples TRBV6-5 to TRBJ2-1; 9 bases agree with TRBD1. The germline gives CDR1 MNHEY, CDR2 SVGAGI. J gave up 8 bases and V 2 bases, and 7 bases lay outside the gene matches. The CDR3 has 15 residues.

The chain has TRBV5-1 and TRBJ1-1; unclear D gene. With 3 bases removed from V and 4 bases from J, the gap between germline ends came to 10 bases. The CDR3 extends over 13 amino acids. CDR1 is SGHRS and CDR2 is YFSETQ in the germline V gene. As DNA, the CDR3 is TGCGCCAGCAGCTGGGATGCGGGCACTGAAGCTTTCTTT. As protein: CASSWDAGTEAFF.

V usage is TRBV28 and J usage is TRBJ2-3; 8 nucleotides align to TRBD1. CDR1 and CDR2 (germline): MDHEN, SYDVKM. The junction had 6 bases not matched to a gene; V was cut back by 3 bases and J by 4 bases. The CDR3 is made up of 15 amino acids. The CDR3 sequence: CASSFGTGFSDTQYF. CDR3 in DNA: TGTGCCAGCAGTTTCGGGACAGGTTTTTCAGATACGCAGTATTTT. Complete variable domain (other parts from reference TRBV28 and TRBJ2-3): DVKVTQSSRYLVKRTGEKVFLECVQDMDHENMFWYRQDPGLGLRLIYFSYDVKMKEKGDIPEGYSVSREKKERFSLILESASTNQTSMYLCASSFGTGFSDTQYFGPGTRLTVL.

Only a few counts were recorded for this clone. V and J are TRBV5-5 and TRBJ2-7; TRBD2 might be the D (6 bases). The V end lost 0 bases, the J end lost 7 bases, and 17 bases lay between the germline ends. Germline V gene sequence: CDR1 SGHKS, CDR2 YYEKEE (reference sequence). This CDR3 contains 15 residues. This chain's CDR3 is CASSLEGLSSGEQYF. As DNA, the CDR3 is TGTGCCAGCAGCTTGGAGGGACTCTCCTCGGGGGAGCAGTACTTC.

This CDR3 reads CAWRLGGRGDTQYF. CDR3 coding DNA: TGTGCCTGGAGGTTGGGGGGTCGGGGGGATACGCAGTATTTT. The genes are TRBV30 and TRBJ2-3; a possible D gene is TRBD2 (6 bases). Per germline, CDR1 GTSNPN and CDR2 SVGIG (reference sequence). The CDR3 loop spans 14 amino acids. The germline V and J ends were trimmed by 3 bases and 6 bases, with 16 bases remaining between them. Complete variable domain (other parts from reference TRBV30 and TRBJ2-3): SQTIHQWPATLVQPVGSPLSLECTVEGTSNPNLYWYRQAAGRGLQLLFYSVGIGQISSEVPQNLSASRPQDRQFILSSKKLLLSDSGFYLCAWRLGGRGDTQYFGPGTRLTVL.

The V and J genes are TRBV27 and TRBJ2-6; TRBD2 is a possible D gene (5 bases). The length of the CDR3 is 17 residues. CDR1 is MNHEY, CDR2 SMNVEV, per germline (reference sequence). Trimming shortened V by 6 bases and J by 0 bases, and 15 bases separated the two germline ends. The CDR3 nucleotides read TGTGCCAGCAGGTTAACGGGGAGAAGCTCTGGGGCCAACGTCCTGACTTTC. Protein: CASRLTGRSSGANVLTF.

The V and J genes are TRBV29-1 and TRBJ2-1, with unresolved D. CDR1 SQVTM and CDR2 ANQGSEA come from the germline V gene. Deletions cut 5 bases from V and 5 bases from J, with 7 bases between. The CDR3 runs to 11 residues. The CDR3 sequence is CSVRRDNEQFF. The CDR3 nucleotides are TGCAGCGTTCGTCGGGACAATGAGCAGTTCTTC.

The chain couples TRBV7-9 to TRBJ2-7, with 9 bases lining up with TRBD1. CDR1 is SEHNR and CDR2 is FQNEAQ in the germline V gene (reference sequence). The CDR3 has 13 amino acids. V lost 4 bases to trimming and J lost 5 bases; unmatched junction nucleotides: 3. The CDR3 region is CASSSTGGHEQYF. As DNA, the CDR3 is TGTGCCAGCAGCTCCACAGGGGGCCACGAGCAGTACTTC. The full variable domain, its missing parts supplied by reference TRBV7-9 and TRBJ2-7, is DTGVSQNPRHKITKRGQNVTFRCDPISEHNRLYWYRQTLGQGPEFLTYFQNEAQLEKSRLLSDRFSAERPKGSFSTLEIQRTEQGDSAMYLCASSSTGGHEQYFGPGTRLTVT.